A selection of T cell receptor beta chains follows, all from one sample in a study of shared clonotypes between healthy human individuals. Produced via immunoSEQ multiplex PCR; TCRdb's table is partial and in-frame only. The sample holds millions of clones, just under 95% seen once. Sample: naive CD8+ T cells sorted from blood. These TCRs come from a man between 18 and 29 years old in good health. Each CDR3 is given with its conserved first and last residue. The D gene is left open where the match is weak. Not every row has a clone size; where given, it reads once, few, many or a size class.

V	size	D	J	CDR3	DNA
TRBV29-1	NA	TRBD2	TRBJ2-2	CSVEAAGGLNTGELFF	TGCAGCGTTGAAGCAGCGGGAGGACTGAACACCGGGGAGCTGTTTTTT
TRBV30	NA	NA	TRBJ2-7	CAWSLVAASYEQYF	TGTGCCTGGTCCCTCGTGGCAGCGAGCTACGAGCAGTACTTC
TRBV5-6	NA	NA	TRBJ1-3	CASSWSSGNTIYF	TGTGCCAGCAGCTGGAGCTCTGGAAACACCATATATTTT
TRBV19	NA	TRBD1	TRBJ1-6	CASSGTGVASPLHF	TGTGCCAGTAGCGGGACAGGGGTCGCCTCACCCCTCCACTTT
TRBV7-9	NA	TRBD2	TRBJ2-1	CASSRVGTSLLLAEQFF	TGTGCCAGCAGCCGGGTAGGGACTAGTCTATTACTTGCGGAGCAGTTCTTC
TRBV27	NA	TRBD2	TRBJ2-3	CASSLARLAGATDTQYF	TGTGCCAGCAGTTTAGCCAGACTAGCGGGAGCCACAGATACGCAGTATTTT
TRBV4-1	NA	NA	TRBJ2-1	CASSQVFPHNEQFF	TGCGCCAGCAGCCAAGTCTTCCCACACAATGAGCAGTTCTTC
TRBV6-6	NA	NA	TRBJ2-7	CASSTDRAFYEQYF	TGTGCCAGCAGTACCGACAGAGCCTTTTACGAGCAGTACTTC
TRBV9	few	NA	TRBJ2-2	CASSPFTGELFF	TGTGCCAGCAGCCCCTTCACCGGGGAGCTGTTTTTT
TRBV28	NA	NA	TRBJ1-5	CASRTRLSNQPQHF	TGTGCCAGCAGAACACGGCTTAGCAATCAGCCCCAGCATTTT
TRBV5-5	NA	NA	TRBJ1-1	CASSLTGSAEAFF	TGTGCCAGCAGCTTGACAGGGTCGGCTGAAGCTTTCTTT
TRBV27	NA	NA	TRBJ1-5	CASSQVGSIQPQHF	TGTGCCAGCAGCCAAGTGGGGTCAATTCAGCCCCAGCATTTT
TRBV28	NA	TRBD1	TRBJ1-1	CASSPPETGYTEAFF	TGTGCCAGCAGCCCCCCCGAGACAGGGTACACTGAAGCTTTCTTT
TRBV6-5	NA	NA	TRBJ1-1	CASTEHENTEAFF	TGTGCCAGCACCGAACACGAGAACACTGAAGCTTTCTTT
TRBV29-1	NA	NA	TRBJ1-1	CSVVREGIGAFF	TGCAGCGTTGTCAGGGAGGGCATTGGGGCTTTCTTT
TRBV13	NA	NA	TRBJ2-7	CASSPADEQYF	TGTGCCAGCAGCCCCGCGGACGAGCAGTACTTC
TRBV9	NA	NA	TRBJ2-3	CASSGMDTQYF	TGTGCCAGCAGCGGTATGGATACGCAGTATTTT
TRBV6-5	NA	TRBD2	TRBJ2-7	CASSYFTSGRGEQYF	TGTGCCAGCAGTTACTTTACTAGCGGGAGAGGGGAGCAGTACTTC
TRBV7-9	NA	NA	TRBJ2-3	CASSFSAGYKGADTQYF	TGTGCCAGCAGCTTTTCGGCCGGCTATAAGGGCGCAGATACGCAGTATTTT
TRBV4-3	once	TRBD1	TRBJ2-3	CASSPTGAHTDTQYF	TGCGCCAGCAGCCCGACAGGGGCCCACACAGATACGCAGTATTTT
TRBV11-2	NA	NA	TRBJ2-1	CASSPRGTQRGAEQFF	TGTGCCAGCAGCCCTCGGGGGACTCAGCGTGGGGCTGAGCAGTTCTTC
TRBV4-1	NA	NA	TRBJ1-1	CASSPRYQGMNTEAFF	TGCGCCAGCAGCCCCCGATACCAGGGAATGAACACTGAAGCTTTCTTT
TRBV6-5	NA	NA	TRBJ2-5	CASSYSWPGSGETQYF	TGTGCCAGCAGTTACTCTTGGCCAGGGTCGGGCGAGACCCAGTACTTC
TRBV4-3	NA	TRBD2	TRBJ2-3	CASSQDQRETRTDTQYF	TGCGCCAGCAGCCAAGATCAGCGGGAGACGAGGACAGATACGCAGTATTTT
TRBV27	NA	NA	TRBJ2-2	CASSRLGLANTGELFF	TGTGCCAGCAGTAGGCTTGGACTGGCGAACACCGGGGAGCTGTTTTTT
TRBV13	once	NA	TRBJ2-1	CASSTPGGRNEQFF	TGTGCCAGCAGCACCCCCGGGGGTCGGAATGAGCAGTTCTTC
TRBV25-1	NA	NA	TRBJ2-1	CASSVRDFLPHNEQFF	TGTGCCAGCAGTGTTCGGGACTTCTTGCCTCACAATGAGCAGTTCTTC
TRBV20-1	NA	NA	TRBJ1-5	CSARGSLPQHF	TGCAGTGCTAGAGGAAGCCTGCCCCAGCATTTT
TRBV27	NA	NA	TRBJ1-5	CASSLSMTGNQPQHF	TGTGCCAGCAGTTTATCGATGACAGGCAATCAGCCCCAGCATTTT
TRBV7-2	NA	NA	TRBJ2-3	CASSPAAGAEYF	TGTGCCAGCAGCCCCGCGGCGGGGGCGGAGTATTTT
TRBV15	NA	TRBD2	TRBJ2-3	CATSRDGLAGGTDTQYF	TGTGCCACCAGCAGAGATGGACTAGCGGGAGGCACAGATACGCAGTATTTT
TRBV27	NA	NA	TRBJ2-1	CASSLKGGVAYNEQFF	TGTGCCAGCAGTTTAAAGGGCGGAGTCGCCTACAATGAGCAGTTCTTC
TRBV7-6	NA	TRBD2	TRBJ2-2	CASSRLAGGSNTGELFF	TGTGCCAGCAGCAGACTAGCGGGAGGGTCAAACACCGGGGAGCTGTTTTTT
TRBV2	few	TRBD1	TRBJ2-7	CASSLQQGTGEQYF	TGTGCCAGCAGTCTCCAACAGGGGACAGGGGAGCAGTACTTC
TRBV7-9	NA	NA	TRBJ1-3	CASSSGTIGNTIYF	TGTGCCAGCAGCTCCGGGACAATAGGAAACACCATATATTTT
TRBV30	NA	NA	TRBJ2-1	CAWSESVRNSYNEQFF	TGTGCCTGGAGTGAATCCGTCCGTAACTCCTACAATGAGCAGTTCTTC
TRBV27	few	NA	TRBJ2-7	CASSSDSYEQYF	TGTGCCAGCAGTTCGGACTCCTACGAGCAGTACTTC
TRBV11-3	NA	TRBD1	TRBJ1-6	CASSLGTGGSSPLHF	TGTGCCAGCAGCTTGGGGACAGGGGGTAGTTCACCCCTCCACTTT
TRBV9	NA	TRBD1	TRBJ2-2	CASSVSTGDTGELFF	TGTGCCAGCAGCGTCAGCACAGGGGACACCGGGGAGCTGTTTTTT
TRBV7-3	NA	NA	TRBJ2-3	CASSVNRRDTQYF	TGTGCCAGCAGCGTTAATCGTCGAGATACGCAGTATTTT
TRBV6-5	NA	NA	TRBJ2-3	CASSYRLEATQYF	TGTGCCAGCAGTTACCGGCTAGAAGCTACGCAGTATTTT
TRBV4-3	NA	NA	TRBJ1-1	CASSQDRGEGYEAFF	TGCGCCAGCAGCCAAGATCGAGGAGAGGGCTATGAAGCTTTCTTT
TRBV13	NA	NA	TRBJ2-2	CASSLRGSTGELFF	TGTGCCAGCAGCCTCAGGGGTAGCACCGGGGAGCTGTTTTTT
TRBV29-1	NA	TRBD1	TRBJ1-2	CSVEDQGQGHTF	TGCAGCGTTGAAGATCAAGGACAGGGACACACCTTC
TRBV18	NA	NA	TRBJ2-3	CASSPPPGARTDTQYF	TGTGCCAGCTCACCACCGCCAGGAGCAAGGACAGATACGCAGTATTTT
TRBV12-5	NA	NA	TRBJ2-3	CASGLGGASTDTQYF	TGTGCTAGTGGTTTGGGCGGGGCCAGCACAGATACGCAGTATTTT
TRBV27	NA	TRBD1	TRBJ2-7	CASSLGQGAPYEQYF	TGTGCCAGCAGTTTAGGGCAGGGGGCCCCCTACGAGCAGTACTTC
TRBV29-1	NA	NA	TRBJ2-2	CSCGTENTGELFF	TGCAGTTGCGGGACAGAGAACACCGGGGAGCTGTTTTTT
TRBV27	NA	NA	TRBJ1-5	CASSFRAGEDQPQHF	TGTGCCAGCAGTTTCCGGGCAGGGGAGGATCAGCCCCAGCATTTT
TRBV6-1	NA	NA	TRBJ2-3	CASSDQFGARRDTQYF	TGTGCCAGCAGTGACCAATTTGGAGCGCGACGGGATACGCAGTATTTT
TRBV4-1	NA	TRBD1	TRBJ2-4	CASSQPTGPKNIQYF	TGCGCCAGCAGCCAACCGACAGGGCCCAAAAACATTCAGTACTTC
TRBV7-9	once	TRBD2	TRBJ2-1	CASSSSSSGRGNEQFF	TGTGCCAGCAGCTCCTCCTCAAGCGGGAGAGGGAATGAGCAGTTCTTC
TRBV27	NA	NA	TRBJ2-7	CASSLISSYEQYF	TGTGCCAGCAGTTTAATAAGCTCCTACGAGCAGTACTTC
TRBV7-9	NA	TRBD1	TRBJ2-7	CASSLSGQVEGYEQYF	TGTGCCAGCAGCTTATCGGGACAGGTTGAGGGATACGAGCAGTACTTC
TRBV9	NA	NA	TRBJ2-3	CASSALGSTDTQYF	TGTGCCAGCAGCGCACTGGGTTCCACAGATACGCAGTATTTT
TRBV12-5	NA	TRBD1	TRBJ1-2	CASGLEGGGDYGYTF	TGTGCTAGTGGTTTGGAAGGGGGCGGTGACTATGGCTACACCTTC
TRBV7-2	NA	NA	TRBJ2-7	CASSRLTQGSYEQYF	TGTGCCAGCAGCCGACTGACCCAGGGTAGCTACGAGCAGTACTTC
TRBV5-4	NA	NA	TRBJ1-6	CASSPLLGQGLSYNSPLHF	TGTGCCAGCAGCCCCCTTCTTGGGCAGGGGTTGTCCTATAATTCACCCCTCCACTTT